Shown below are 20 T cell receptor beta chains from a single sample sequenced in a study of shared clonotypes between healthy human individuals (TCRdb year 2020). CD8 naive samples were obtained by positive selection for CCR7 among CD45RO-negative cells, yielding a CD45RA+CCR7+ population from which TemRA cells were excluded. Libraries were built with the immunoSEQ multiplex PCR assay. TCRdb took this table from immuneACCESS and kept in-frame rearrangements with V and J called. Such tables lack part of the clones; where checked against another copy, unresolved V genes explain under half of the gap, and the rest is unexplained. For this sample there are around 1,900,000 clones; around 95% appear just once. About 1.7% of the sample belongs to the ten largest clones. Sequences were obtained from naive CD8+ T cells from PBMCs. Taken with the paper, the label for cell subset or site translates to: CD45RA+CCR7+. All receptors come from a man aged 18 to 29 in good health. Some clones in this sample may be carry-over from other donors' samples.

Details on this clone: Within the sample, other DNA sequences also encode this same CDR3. CDR3: CASSLRATTYEQYF. The CDR3 nucleotides are TGTGCCAGCAGTTTACGTGCCACGACCTACGAGCAGTACTTC. The rearrangement uses TRBV27 and TRBJ2-7; D uncertain. Trimming took off 2 bases at V and 2 bases at J, with 10 bases between the two ends. CDR1 and CDR2 (germline): MNHEY, SMNVEV (reference sequence). The CDR3 runs 14 residues.

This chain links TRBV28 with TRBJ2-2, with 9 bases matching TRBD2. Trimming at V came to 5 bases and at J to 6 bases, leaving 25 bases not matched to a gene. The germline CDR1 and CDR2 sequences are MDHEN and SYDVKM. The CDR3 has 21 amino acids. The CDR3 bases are TGTGCCAGCAGTCCCCAACGGACTAGCGCGATCTCACAGGCTCTCCCCGGGGAGCTGTTTTTT. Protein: CASSPQRTSAISQALPGELFF.

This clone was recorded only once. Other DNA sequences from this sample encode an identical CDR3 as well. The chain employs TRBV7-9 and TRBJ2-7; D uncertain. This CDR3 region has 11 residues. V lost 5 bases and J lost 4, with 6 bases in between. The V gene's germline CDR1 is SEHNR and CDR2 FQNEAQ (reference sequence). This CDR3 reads CASSPAYEQYF. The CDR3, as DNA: TGTGCCAGCAGCCCAGCTTACGAGCAGTACTTC.

Here the CDR3 DNA reads TGTGCCAGCAGCCCCGGTGAATTGGGTGGGAGGGCCAGAGATACGCAGTATTTT. This translates into CASSPGELGGRARDTQYF. V usage is TRBV9 and J usage is TRBJ2-3, with TRBD2 matching 7 bases. The CDR3 covers 18 residues. The germline V gene encodes CDR1 SGDLS and CDR2 YYNGEE. The ends lost 4 bases at V and 5 bases at J; junction bases unmatched: 19.

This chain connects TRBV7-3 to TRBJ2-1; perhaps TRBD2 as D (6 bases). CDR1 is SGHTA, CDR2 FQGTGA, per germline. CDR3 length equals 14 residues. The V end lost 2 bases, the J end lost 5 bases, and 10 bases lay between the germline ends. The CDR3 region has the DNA TGTGCCAGCAGCTTACTAGCGTCGAACAATGAGCAGTTCTTC. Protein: CASSLLASNNEQFF.

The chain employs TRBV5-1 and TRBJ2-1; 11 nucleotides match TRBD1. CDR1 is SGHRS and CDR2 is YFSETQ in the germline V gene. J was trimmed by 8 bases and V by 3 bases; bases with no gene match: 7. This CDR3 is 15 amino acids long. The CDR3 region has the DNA TGCGCCAGCAGCTACCGGGACAGGGGGTACGATGAGCAGTTCTTC. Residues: CASSYRDRGYDEQFF.

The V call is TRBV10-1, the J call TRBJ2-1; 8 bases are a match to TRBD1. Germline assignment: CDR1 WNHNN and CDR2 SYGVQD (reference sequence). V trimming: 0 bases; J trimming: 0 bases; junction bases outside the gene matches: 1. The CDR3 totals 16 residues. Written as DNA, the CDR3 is TGCGCCAGCAGTGAGTCTACAGGGGGCTCCTACAATGAGCAGTTCTTC. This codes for CASSESTGGSYNEQFF.

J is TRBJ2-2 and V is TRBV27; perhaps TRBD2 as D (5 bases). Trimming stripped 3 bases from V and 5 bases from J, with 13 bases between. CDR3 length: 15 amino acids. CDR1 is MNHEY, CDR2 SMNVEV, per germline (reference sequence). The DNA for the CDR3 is TGTGCCAGCAGTTTGACGGACTTGGGGACCGGGGAGCTGTTTTTT. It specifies CASSLTDLGTGELFF.

CDR3 protein: CASRGGPGYEQYF. The CDR3 DNA reads as TGCGCCAGCAGGGGTGGCCCGGGCTACGAGCAGTACTTC. This chain links TRBV5-1 with TRBJ2-7; D remains ambiguous. This CDR3 region has 13 residues. Germline assignment: CDR1 SGHRS and CDR2 YFSETQ. Trimming took off 5 bases at V and 3 bases at J, with 12 bases between the two ends.

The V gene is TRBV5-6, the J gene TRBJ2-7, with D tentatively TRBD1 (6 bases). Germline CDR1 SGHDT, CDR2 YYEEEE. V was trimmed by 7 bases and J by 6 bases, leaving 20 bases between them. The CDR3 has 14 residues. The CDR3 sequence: CASGQGQAVVEQYF. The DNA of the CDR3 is TGTGCCAGCGGGCAGGGGCAAGCGGTAGTCGAGCAGTACTTC.

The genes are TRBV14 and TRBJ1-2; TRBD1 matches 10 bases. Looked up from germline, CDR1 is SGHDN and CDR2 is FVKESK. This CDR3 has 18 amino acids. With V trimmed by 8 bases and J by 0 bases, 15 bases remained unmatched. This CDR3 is CASARTRDRGRANYGYTF. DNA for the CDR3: TGTGCCAGCGCACGAACCCGGGACAGGGGCCGTGCTAACTATGGCTACACCTTC.

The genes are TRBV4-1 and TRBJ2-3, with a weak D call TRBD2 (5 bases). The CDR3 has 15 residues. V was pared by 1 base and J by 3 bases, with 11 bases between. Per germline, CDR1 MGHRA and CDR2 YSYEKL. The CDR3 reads CASSQVPGKTDTQYF. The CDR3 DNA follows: TGCGCCAGCAGCCAAGTTCCGGGGAAGACAGATACGCAGTATTTT.

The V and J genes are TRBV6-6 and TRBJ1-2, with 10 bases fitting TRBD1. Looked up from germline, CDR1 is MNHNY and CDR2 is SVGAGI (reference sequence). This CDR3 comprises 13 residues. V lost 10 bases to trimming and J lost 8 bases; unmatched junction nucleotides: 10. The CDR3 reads CATAEDRGSGYTF. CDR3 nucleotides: TGTGCCACCGCCGAGGACAGGGGGAGCGGCTACACCTTC.

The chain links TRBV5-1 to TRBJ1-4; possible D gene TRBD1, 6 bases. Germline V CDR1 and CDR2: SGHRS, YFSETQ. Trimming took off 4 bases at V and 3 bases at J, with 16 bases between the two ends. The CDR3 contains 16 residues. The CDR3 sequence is CASSAPLDRANEKLFF. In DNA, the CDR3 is TGCGCCAGCAGCGCCCCCCTGGACAGAGCTAATGAAAAACTGTTTTTT.

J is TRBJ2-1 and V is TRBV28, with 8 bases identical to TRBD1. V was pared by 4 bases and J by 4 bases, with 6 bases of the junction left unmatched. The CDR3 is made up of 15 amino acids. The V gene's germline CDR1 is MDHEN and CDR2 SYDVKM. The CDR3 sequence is CASSSGTGLYNEQFF. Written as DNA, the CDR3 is TGTGCCAGCAGTTCCGGGACAGGCCTATACAATGAGCAGTTCTTC. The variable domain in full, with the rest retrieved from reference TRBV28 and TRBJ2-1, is DVKVTQSSRYLVKRTGEKVFLECVQDMDHENMFWYRQDPGLGLRLIYFSYDVKMKEKGDIPEGYSVSREKKERFSLILESASTNQTSMYLCASSSGTGLYNEQFFGPGTRLTVL.

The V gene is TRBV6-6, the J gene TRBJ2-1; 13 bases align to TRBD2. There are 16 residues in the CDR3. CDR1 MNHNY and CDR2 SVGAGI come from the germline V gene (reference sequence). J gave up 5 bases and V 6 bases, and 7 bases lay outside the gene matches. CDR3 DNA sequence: TGTGCCAGCAGCCTAGGACTAGCGGGAGTCGACAATGAGCAGTTCTTC. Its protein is CASSLGLAGVDNEQFF.

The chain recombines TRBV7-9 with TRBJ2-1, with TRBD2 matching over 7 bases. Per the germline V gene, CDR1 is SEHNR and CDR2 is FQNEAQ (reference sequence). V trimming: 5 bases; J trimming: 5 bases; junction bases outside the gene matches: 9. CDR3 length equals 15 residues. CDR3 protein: CASSQIPSGNNEQFF. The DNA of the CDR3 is TGTGCCAGCAGCCAAATCCCAAGCGGGAACAATGAGCAGTTCTTC.

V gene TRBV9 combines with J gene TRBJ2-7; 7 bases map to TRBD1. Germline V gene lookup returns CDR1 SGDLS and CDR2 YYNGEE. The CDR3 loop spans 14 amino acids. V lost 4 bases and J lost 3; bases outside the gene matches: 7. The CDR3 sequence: CASSPNDRDYEQYF. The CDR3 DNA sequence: TGTGCCAGCAGCCCCAATGACAGGGACTACGAGCAGTACTTC.

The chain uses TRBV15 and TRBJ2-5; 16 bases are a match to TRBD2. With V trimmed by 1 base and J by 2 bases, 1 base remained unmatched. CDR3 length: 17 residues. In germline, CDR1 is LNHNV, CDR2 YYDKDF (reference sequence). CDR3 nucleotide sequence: TGTGCCACCAGCAGAGCGGGACTAGCGGGAGGGCAAGAGACCCAGTACTTC. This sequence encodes CATSRAGLAGGQETQYF.

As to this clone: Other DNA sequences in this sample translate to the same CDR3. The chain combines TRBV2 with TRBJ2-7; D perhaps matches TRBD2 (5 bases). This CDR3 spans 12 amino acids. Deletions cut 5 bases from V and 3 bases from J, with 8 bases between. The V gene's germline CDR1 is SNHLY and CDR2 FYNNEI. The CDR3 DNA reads TGTGCCAGCAGTTTAGGAGGCTACGAGCAGTACTTC. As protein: CASSLGGYEQYF.